A single sample gave rise to the 21 T cell receptor beta chains below, sequenced in a study of early T cells in non-severe SARS-CoV-2 infection. Via MiXCR, TCRdb re-called the 5' RACE reads, giving one row per CDR3 protein. The sample carries tens of thousands of distinct CDR3 sequences, around 10% recorded once. The material was whole blood, obtained at baseline. These receptors originate from an adult who was a healthcare worker with PCR-confirmed SARS-CoV-2 infection or an uninfected control (not recorded which).

Notes on this clonotype: This could be a read error, since a much larger clone is one nucleotide away. This chain joins TRBV7-3 and TRBJ2-3; 9 bases map to TRBD2. The germline gives CDR1 SGHTA, CDR2 FQGTGA. This CDR3 comprises 16 residues. With 1 base clipped from V and 4 bases from J, the junction kept 6 bases outside the gene matches. The CDR3 reads CASSLNGGGAADTQYF. CDR3 coding DNA: TGTGCCAGCAGCTTAAATGGCGGGGGGGCCGCAGATACGCAGTATTTT.

This clonotype was recorded at least ten times. The V and J genes are TRBV5-6 and TRBJ2-7; D may be TRBD1 (6 bases). CDR1 is SGHDT, CDR2 YYEEEE, per germline. The CDR3 is made up of 14 amino acids. Trimming shortened V by 0 bases and J by 2 bases, and 9 bases separated the two germline ends. This chain's CDR3 is CASSLGQDAYEQYF. DNA of the CDR3: TGTGCCAGCAGCTTGGGACAGGACGCCTACGAGCAGTACTTC. The complete variable domain, with remaining parts taken from reference TRBV5-6 and TRBJ2-7, reads DAGVTQSPTHLIKTRGQQVTLRCSPKSGHDTVSWYQQALGQGPQFIFQYYEEEERQRGNFPDRFSGHQFPNYSSELNVNALLLGDSALYLCASSLGQDAYEQYFGPGTRLTVT.

This rearrangement joins TRBV20-1 to TRBJ2-7, with D perhaps matching TRBD1 (6 bases). Germline V gene lookup returns CDR1 DFQATT and CDR2 SNEGSKA (reference sequence). The CDR3 has 12 amino acids. V shed 3 bases and J shed 4 bases, with 10 bases lying between them. The CDR3, as DNA: TGCAGTGCTAGCTGGGGGCGGTACGAGCAGTACTTC. This encodes CSASWGRYEQYF.

This clonotype has a count of ten or more. CDR3 DNA sequence: TGTGCCAGCAGCCCGACAGGGGACAATCAGCCCCAGCATTTT. The encoded protein is CASSPTGDNQPQHF. The chain links TRBV14 to TRBJ1-5, with TRBD1 matching 8 bases. V shed 4 bases, J shed 3 bases, and the junction held 2 bases outside the gene matches. The V gene's germline CDR1 is SGHDN and CDR2 FVKESK. This CDR3 has 14 residues.

The CDR3 spells CEPGGRYEQYF. The CDR3 bases are TGTGAACCCGGGGGGCGGTACGAGCAGTACTTC. The chain couples TRBV27 to TRBJ2-7, with D possibly TRBD2 on 7 matching bases. CDR3 length: 11 residues. Germline assignment: CDR1 MNHEY and CDR2 SMNVEV (reference sequence).

This clonotype was recorded a few times. This sequence joins TRBV5-1 and TRBJ1-5; 7 nucleotides align to TRBD1. Germline CDR1 and CDR2: SGHRS and YFSETQ. Trimming took 4 bases from V and 4 from J; bases not matched to a gene: 11. The CDR3 runs 16 residues. The CDR3 DNA sequence: TGCGCCAGCAGCCCTCAAGGCAGGGGGTTAAATCAGCCCCAGCATTTT. Translation gives CASSPQGRGLNQPQHF. Complete variable domain (other parts from reference TRBV5-1 and TRBJ1-5): KAGVTQTPRYLIKTRGQQVTLSCSPISGHRSVSWYQQTPGQGLQFLFEYFSETQRNKGNFPGRFSGRQFSNSRSEMNVSTLELGDSALYLCASSPQGRGLNQPQHFGDGTRLSIL.

This clonotype occurred a few times. The chain links TRBV7-9 to TRBJ1-1; D remains ambiguous. The CDR3 spans 14 residues. The germline V gene has CDR1 SEHNR and CDR2 FQNEAQ (reference sequence). V lost 5 bases and J lost 0, with 10 bases in between. CDR3 loop: CASSPTSVNTEAFF. CDR3 in DNA: TGTGCCAGCAGCCCTACATCGGTGAACACTGAAGCTTTCTTT. Full variable domain (rest looked up from reference TRBV7-9 and TRBJ1-1): DTGVSQNPRHKITKRGQNVTFRCDPISEHNRLYWYRQTLGQGPEFLTYFQNEAQLEKSRLLSDRFSAERPKGSFSTLEIQRTEQGDSAMYLCASSPTSVNTEAFFGQGTRLTVV.

The chain is built from TRBV3-1 and TRBJ2-2, with 8 bases fitting TRBD2. CDR1 is LGHDT, CDR2 YNNKEL, per germline (reference sequence). V lost 2 bases, J lost 3 bases, and 2 bases stayed unmatched. The CDR3 contains 15 residues. CDR3 in amino acids: CASSQLAGHTGELFF. The CDR3 DNA sequence: TGTGCCAGCAGCCAATTAGCGGGACACACCGGGGAGCTGTTTTTT. The whole variable domain, filled in from reference TRBV3-1 and TRBJ2-2, reads DTAVSQTPKYLVTQMGNDKSIKCEQNLGHDTMYWYKQDSKKFLKIMFSYNNKELIINETVPNRFSPKSPDKAHLNLHINSLELGDSAVYFCASSQLAGHTGELFFGEGSRLTVL.

This clonotype was picked up a small number of times. The chain carries TRBV4-3 and TRBJ1-3; D uncertain. V was cut by 0 bases and J by 3 bases, with 12 bases left in between. The CDR3 consists of 16 residues. In germline, CDR1 is LGHNA, CDR2 YSLEER. CDR3 amino acids: CASSQDGSGVGNTIYF. The CDR3 DNA reads as TGCGCCAGCAGCCAAGATGGTTCAGGTGTTGGAAACACCATATATTTT.

There are a few counts of this clonotype. The chain links TRBV6-2 or TRBV6-3 to TRBJ1-5; a weak D match, TRBD1 (6 bases). V was trimmed by 8 bases and J by 2 bases, leaving 16 bases between them. This CDR3 has 15 amino acids. Germline V CDR1 and CDR2: MNHEY, SVGEGT. This CDR3 is CASSARGGGNQPQHF. The CDR3 DNA is TGTGCCAGCTCCGCGAGGGGGGGCGGCAATCAGCCCCAGCATTTT.

The rearrangement uses TRBV7-3 and TRBJ2-1, with 11 bases aligning to TRBD2. This CDR3 region has 17 residues. The germline V gene has CDR1 SGHTA and CDR2 FQGTGA. J lost 9 bases, V lost 5 bases, and 15 bases had no gene match. CDR3 in DNA: TGTGCCAGCAGCCAGCTCCTAGCGGGGGGCCCTCCCGGTGAGCAGTTCTTC. Translated: CASSQLLAGGPPGEQFF.

This clonotype was seen many times. V usage is TRBV6-2 or TRBV6-3 and J usage is TRBJ2-3, with 7 bases matching TRBD1. This CDR3 is 14 amino acids long. The germline V gene encodes CDR1 MNHEY and CDR2 SVGEGT. Trimming took 6 bases from V and 6 from J; bases not matched to a gene: 9. CDR3 sequence (DNA): TGTGCCAGCAGCCGAAAGTTACAGGGGGATACGCAGTATTTT. Residues: CASSRKLQGDTQYF.

This clonotype was seen a few times. The CDR3 region has the DNA TGTGCCAGCAGTGAACAGGGGGCACAGAAACTGTTTTTT. Translating it yields CASSEQGAQKLFF. This chain connects TRBV25-1 to TRBJ1-4, with 8 bases fitting TRBD1. The germline V gene encodes CDR1 MGHDK and CDR2 SYGVNS. With 2 bases clipped from V and 11 bases from J, the junction kept 4 bases outside the gene matches. This CDR3 is 13 amino acids long.

This clonotype was observed at least ten times. V gene TRBV29-1 combines with J gene TRBJ2-3, with TRBD2 identical over 9 bases. Germline V gene sequence: CDR1 SQVTM, CDR2 ANQGSEA. The J segment lost 6 bases and the V segment lost 5 bases, leaving 6 bases of the junction unmatched. The CDR3 loop spans 13 amino acids. CDR3 bases: TGCAGCGTTCCAGCGGGGGGCCCGGATACGCAGTATTTT. Translating gives CSVPAGGPDTQYF.

The rearrangement uses TRBV7-2 and TRBJ2-3; 8 bases match TRBD2. V trimming: 5 bases; J trimming: 1 base; junction bases outside the gene matches: 8. The CDR3 is 16 amino acids. Looked up from germline, CDR1 is SGHTA and CDR2 is FQGNSA. CDR3 region: CASSPTGLGGTDTQYF. CDR3 coding DNA: TGTGCCAGCAGCCCCACGGGACTAGGTGGCACAGATACGCAGTATTTT.

The chain employs TRBV29-1 and TRBJ2-6; D call uncertain. V was shortened by 4 bases and J by 3 bases, with 4 bases between the two germline ends. The CDR3 consists of 12 residues. CDR1 is SQVTM and CDR2 is ANQGSEA in the germline V gene. This CDR3 reads CSVGLGANVLTF. The CDR3 DNA follows: TGCAGCGTTGGACTTGGGGCCAACGTCCTGACTTTC.

V and J are TRBV27 and TRBJ1-6, with D maybe TRBD1 (5 bases). Germline V gene lookup returns CDR1 MNHEY and CDR2 SMNVEV (reference sequence). Trimming removed 0 bases from V and 7 bases from J, with 7 bases in between. The CDR3 has 14 residues. The CDR3 region is CASSLSWGNSPLHF. The CDR3 DNA follows: TGTGCCAGCAGTTTATCTTGGGGGAATTCACCCCTCCACTTT.

The sample holds many counts of this clonotype. The chain carries TRBV9 and TRBJ1-2; possible D gene TRBD1, 6 bases. Trimming shortened V by 0 bases and J by 4 bases, and 16 bases separated the two germline ends. From germline, CDR1 is SGDLS and CDR2 YYNGEE. The CDR3 length is 16 residues. CDR3 loop: CASSVDPQGIAYGYTF. CDR3 coding DNA: TGTGCCAGCAGCGTAGATCCACAGGGAATAGCCTATGGCTACACCTTC.

The chain has TRBV2 and TRBJ2-7; 8 bases match TRBD1. Looked up from germline, CDR1 is SNHLY and CDR2 is FYNNEI. The CDR3 extends over 14 amino acids. V lost 10 bases to trimming and J lost 2 bases; unmatched junction nucleotides: 10. In DNA form, the CDR3 reads TGTGCCACCGAGAACGGACAGGGTGCCTACGAGCAGTACTTC. Amino acids: CATENGQGAYEQYF.

This clonotype turned up a few times. The rearrangement uses TRBV3-1 and TRBJ2-1, with TRBD1 identical over 9 bases. The CDR3 consists of 17 residues. The junction had 8 bases not matched to a gene; V was cut back by 4 bases and J by 1 base. The V gene's germline CDR1 is LGHDT and CDR2 YNNKEL (reference sequence). CDR3 loop: CASSPLGQGGSYNEQFF. CDR3 nucleotides: TGTGCCAGCAGCCCCCTGGGACAGGGAGGGTCCTACAATGAGCAGTTCTTC.

This clonotype came up once. The chain employs TRBV20-1 and TRBJ2-3, with D perhaps TRBD2 (6 bases). The germline V gene encodes CDR1 DFQATT and CDR2 SNEGSKA (reference sequence). V dropped 6 bases and J dropped 5 bases, with 18 bases sitting between them. This CDR3 contains 14 residues. The CDR3 loop reads CSAHPSVGIDTQYF. The CDR3, as DNA: TGCAGTGCGCATCCTAGCGTTGGAATAGATACGCAGTATTTT.